This T cell receptor beta chain originates from a study of blood T cell repertoires in COVID-19. Study as a whole: COVID-19 samples collected from the United States, Italy and Spain covered acute and convalescent phases.

Individuals drawn from 24 US areas were about 18 to 95 years old. Cohorts were assigned according to the clinical history that participants reported. Authors' analysis steps: Reference gene primer amplification yielded estimated nucleated cell counts. Method: immunoSEQ multiplex PCR; TCRdb's copy keeps in-frame clones and lacks some. The D gene and trimming were derived from the DNA, and the V and J assignments and clone size from that table. In the table there are 250,000 or so clones, 80% to 90% of which are singletons. Trimming took 1 base from V and 6 from J, leaving 7 bases between them. This CDR3 comprises 13 residues. Germline V gives CDR1 LGHDT, CDR2 YNNKEL (reference sequence).

The rearrangement links TRBV3-1 (or the pseudogene TRBV3-2) to TRBJ2-1, with TRBD1 as a possible D gene (5 bases). Sequenced sample: PBMCs or T cells enriched from blood (not recorded which). The sequence derives from a woman aged 50 to 60 who had recovered from COVID-19. The CDR3 sequence: CASSQGRGNEQFF. The CDR3, as DNA: TGTGCCAGCAGCCAAGGAAGGGGCAATGAGCAGTTCTTC.